The source of this T cell receptor beta chain is a study of lymphopenia after photon versus proton radiotherapy. This clone was observed a handful of times. No antigen is known for it. Germline V gives CDR1 SGHDT, CDR2 YYEEEE. This CDR3 is 14 amino acids long. Trimming cost V 4 bases and J 5 bases, with 13 bases left between them. Findings and caveats of the study: After lymphocyte nadir, photon-treated repertoires showed oligoclonal expansion, especially CD8+ Temra. Relative stability marked proton patients; photon patients lost diversity and naive cells.

Clones were read by immunoSEQ multiplex PCR, and TCRdb kept only the in-frame ones, dropping some. The sample includes some 55,000 clones, approximately 86% of them seen just once. The TCR sequence derives from a man aged 40-49 years with gastric cancer. The sample was peripheral blood, taken from a patient treated with photon-based radiotherapy. The chain uses TRBV5-6 and TRBJ1-5; D ambiguous. The CDR3 bases are TGTGCCAGCAGCACGGACGGTTATGATCAGCCCCAGCATTTT. Translated: CASSTDGYDQPQHF.